The TCR beta chain under discussion was sequenced for a study of tumor-infiltrating lymphocytes in localized non-small cell lung cancer. Study context: Tumor tissue and non-adjacent uninvolved lung came from each patient. Overall study findings and caveats: Immunotypes IM1 and IM2 had similar TCR-derived T-cell fractions. No link was found between tumor T-cell fraction and recurrence-free survival. TCRbeta sequencing showed higher T cell infiltration in tumors than uninvolved lung.

Libraries were prepared by immunoSEQ multiplex PCR; TCRdb keeps only in-frame clonotypes and omits some of them. Seen here are around 6,400 clones, roughly 74% observed once, and the top ten hold around 28%. Per the germline V gene, CDR1 is SEHNR and CDR2 is FQNEAQ (reference sequence). This CDR3 region has 14 residues. Trimming took off 5 bases at V and 0 bases at J, with 10 bases between the two ends. Details on this clone: The antigen is undetermined.

The sequence was obtained from a human donor with non-small cell lung cancer. Sample: lung tumor tissue. The V call is TRBV7-9, the J call TRBJ1-1; D remains ambiguous. The CDR3 region is CASSLYPVNTEAFF. DNA for the CDR3: TGTGCCAGCAGCCTCTACCCTGTGAACACTGAAGCTTTCTTT.